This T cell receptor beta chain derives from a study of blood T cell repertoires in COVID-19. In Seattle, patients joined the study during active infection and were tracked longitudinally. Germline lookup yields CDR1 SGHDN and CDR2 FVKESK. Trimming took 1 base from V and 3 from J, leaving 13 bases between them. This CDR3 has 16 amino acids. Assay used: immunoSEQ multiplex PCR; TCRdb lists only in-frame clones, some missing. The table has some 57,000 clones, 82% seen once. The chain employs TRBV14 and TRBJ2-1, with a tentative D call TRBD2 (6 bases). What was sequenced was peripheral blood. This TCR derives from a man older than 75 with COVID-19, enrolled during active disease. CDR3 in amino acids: CASSQVGRLNYNEQFF. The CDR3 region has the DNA TGTGCCAGCAGCCAAGTCGGGAGACTCAACTACAATGAGCAGTTCTTC.